This TCR beta chain is from a study of OX40 agonist ivuxolimab in advanced cancers. About the research overall: Patients receiving dose escalation had hepatocellular carcinoma, melanoma, renal cell or head and neck cancer. Three patients got partial responses; one had hepatocellular carcinoma and two had cutaneous melanoma.

Method: immunoSEQ multiplex PCR; TCRdb's copy keeps in-frame clones and lacks some. The table has fewer than 20,000 clones, around 78% seen once. Notes on the study in general: Expanded clones belonging to CD8+ T cells outnumbered, on average, those of CD4+.

About this clone: Antigen unknown.

CDR1 and CDR2 (germline): MNHNS, SASEGT. V shed 2 bases and J shed 1 base, with 6 bases lying between them. The CDR3 spans 14 residues. If patients had autoimmune disease history or systemic immunosuppression, they were excluded. V and J are TRBV6-1 and TRBJ2-1; no clear D. The TCR comes from an adult with an advanced solid tumor such as melanoma, head and neck, liver or kidney cancer. The sequenced sample was CD4+ or CD8+ T cells sorted from blood, obtained in a trial of the OX40 agonist ivuxolimab. For the CDR3, the DNA is TGTGCCAGCAGTGAATGGGCGTCCTACAATGAGCAGTTCTTC. This gives the protein CASSEWASYNEQFF.